This T cell receptor beta chain was identified in a study of T cell responses to AZD1222 COVID-19 vaccine. Germline V gene data show CDR1 as GTSNPN and CDR2 as SVGIG (reference sequence). V was cut by 0 bases and J by 7 bases, with 15 bases left in between. CDR3 length: 14 residues. Profiled with immunoSEQ multiplex PCR; TCRdb holds only in-frame clones, not every one. Of around 100,000 clones listed, over 85% are singletons. The chain combines TRBV30 with TRBJ1-2; tentative D call: TRBD1 (5 bases). The TCR sequence derives from an adult in good health. The sample here was peripheral blood, taken on day 0 of AZD1222 vaccination. CDR3 DNA sequence: TGTGCCTGGAGTGTAACGGGGCTTCGAAGTGGCTACACCTTC. Translated: CAWSVTGLRSGYTF.